This passage covers 22 T cell receptor beta chains from one sample sequenced in a study of Ad26.COV2.S vaccination and SARS-CoV-2 variants. Treatment in this sample: over 15 received Ad26.COV2.S at low or high dose, single or two shots; about five received placebo; per-sample allocation not given. Day 63 after the first vaccine or placebo injection was the time point for sampling. Assay: immunoSEQ multiplex PCR; the TCRdb copy retains only in-frame clones and omits some. The table has approximately 410,000 clones, roughly 90% seen once. The sequenced sample was peripheral blood, obtained in a trial of Ad26.COV2.S vaccine versus placebo. The source of these receptors is a person between 18 and 65 years old who received the Ad26.COV2.S COVID-19 vaccine or a placebo.

The CDR3 is CASSLGRSSTKETQYF. CDR3 nucleotide sequence: TGTGCCAGCAGCTTAGGGCGCAGCTCAACGAAAGAGACCCAGTACTTC. The genes are TRBV7-2 and TRBJ2-5; D call uncertain. The CDR3 runs to 16 residues. Germline-derived CDR1 and CDR2 are SGHTA and FQGNSA. V was clipped by 1 base and J by 3 bases, with 15 bases between them.

The rearrangement uses TRBV7-2 and TRBJ2-3, with TRBD2 matching over 9 bases. Per germline, CDR1 SGHTA and CDR2 FQGNSA. The CDR3 is made up of 15 amino acids. With V trimmed by 1 base and J by 5 bases, 4 bases remained unmatched. The DNA of the CDR3 is TGTGCCAGCAGCTTAGGGCGGGGGGGAGGAGATACGCAGTATTTT. This codes for CASSLGRGGGDTQYF.

The chain is built from TRBV7-9 and TRBJ1-6, with 9 bases fitting TRBD1. The V and J ends lost 4 bases and 3 bases, in that order; junction bases with no gene match: 4. CDR3 length: 16 amino acids. Germline V gene lookup returns CDR1 SEHNR and CDR2 FQNEAQ (reference sequence). The CDR3: CASSSGTGIYNSPLHF. CDR3 in DNA: TGTGCCAGCAGCTCCGGGACAGGGATCTATAATTCACCCCTCCACTTT.

J is TRBJ2-5 and V is TRBV27; perhaps TRBD1 as D (6 bases). There are 17 residues in the CDR3. The ends were cut back, 4 bases at V and 1 base at J, with 19 bases in the middle. CDR1 and CDR2 (germline): MNHEY, SMNVEV (reference sequence). In DNA form, the CDR3 reads TGTGCCAGCAGTTCGACCGATCGGTACAGGGCCCAAGAGACCCAGTACTTC. Translating gives CASSSTDRYRAQETQYF.

This chain joins TRBV28 and TRBJ2-3; D is unresolved. Trimming removed 2 bases from V and 3 bases from J, with 9 bases in between. In germline, CDR1 is MDHEN, CDR2 SYDVKM. This CDR3 region has 14 residues. The CDR3: CASSLPHSTDTQYF. The CDR3, as DNA: TGTGCCAGCAGTTTACCCCATAGTACAGATACGCAGTATTTT.

This chain joins TRBV10-3 and TRBJ2-5; 7 nucleotides line up with TRBD2. Germline loops: CDR1 ENHRY, CDR2 SYGVKD. This CDR3 is 12 amino acids long. For the CDR3, the DNA is TGTGCGTGCGGGAGCGGTCAAGAGACCCAGTACTTC. Protein: CACGSGQETQYF.

This sequence joins TRBV19 and TRBJ1-3, with D perhaps TRBD1 (5 bases). Per germline, CDR1 LNHDA and CDR2 SQIVND (reference sequence). The CDR3 loop spans 16 amino acids. The germline V and J ends were trimmed by 3 bases and 0 bases, with 12 bases remaining between them. The CDR3 region is CASSMNTGTSGNTIYF. The CDR3 bases are TGTGCCAGTAGTATGAACACAGGAACCTCTGGAAACACCATATATTTT.

The chain recombines TRBV30 with TRBJ1-3; D is possibly TRBD1 (5 bases). The V end was cut by 4 bases, the J end by 2 bases, with 12 bases between. Germline CDR1 and CDR2: GTSNPN and SVGIG (reference sequence). The CDR3 covers 14 residues. CDR3 amino acids: CAWTPTVAGNTIYF. CDR3 DNA sequence: TGTGCCTGGACGCCGACAGTGGCTGGAAACACCATATATTTT.

The chain links TRBV5-5 to TRBJ2-5; 13 bases fit TRBD2. With 6 bases clipped from V and 5 bases from J, the junction kept 10 bases outside the gene matches. This CDR3 is built from 16 residues. CDR1 SGHKS and CDR2 YYEKEE come from the germline V gene (reference sequence). The CDR3 DNA is TGTGCCAGCAACCCACTAGCGGGGGGGTTGCCGGAGACCCAGTACTTC. Its protein product is CASNPLAGGLPETQYF. Looking up the rest from reference TRBV5-5 and TRBJ2-5 gives the full variable domain: DAGVTQSPTHLIKTRGQQVTLRCSPISGHKSVSWYQQVLGQGPQFIFQYYEKEERGRGNFPDRFSARQFPNYSSELNVNALLLGDSALYLCASNPLAGGLPETQYFGPGTRLLVL.

This clone was counted once. The chain joins TRBV27 to TRBJ2-1, with 8 bases fitting TRBD2. The junction had 7 bases not matched to a gene; V was cut back by 5 bases and J by 1 base. The CDR3 loop spans 16 amino acids. Germline loops: CDR1 MNHEY, CDR2 SMNVEV (reference sequence). The CDR3 bases are TGTGCCAGCAGTGTTGGACTAGCCAAGTCCTACAATGAGCAGTTCTTC. The encoded protein is CASSVGLAKSYNEQFF.

This rearrangement joins TRBV19 to TRBJ1-2; a possible D gene is TRBD1 (5 bases). Looked up from germline, CDR1 is LNHDA and CDR2 is SQIVND (reference sequence). Between the trimmed V and J ends, which lost 8 bases and 5 bases, there was a span of 15 bases. CDR3 length: 13 amino acids. CDR3 residues: CASHMGGKYGYTF. CDR3 sequence (DNA): TGTGCCAGTCACATGGGGGGGAAATATGGCTACACCTTC.

The gene calls are TRBV19 and TRBJ1-3, with TRBD1 matching 7 bases. This CDR3 has 17 amino acids. Germline V gene lookup returns CDR1 LNHDA and CDR2 SQIVND (reference sequence). Trimming took 3 bases from V and 0 from J; bases not matched to a gene: 8. As DNA, the CDR3 is TGTGCCAGTAGTATGATTTTCGGACAGGTCTCTGGAAACACCATATATTTT. As protein: CASSMIFGQVSGNTIYF.

The chain joins TRBV28 to TRBJ1-6, with 10 positions matching TRBD1. The CDR3 covers 12 residues. Germline V gives CDR1 MDHEN, CDR2 SYDVKM. The V gene end was trimmed by 5 bases and the J gene end by 17 bases; junction bases not matched to a gene: 6. The CDR3 nucleotides read TGTGCCAGCAGTACAACGGACAGGGGGGTCCACTTT. Amino acid sequence: CASSTTDRGVHF.

As DNA, the CDR3 is TGTGCCAGCAGTGAATTGACGCTAGCTGGAAACACCATATATTTT. The encoded protein is CASSELTLAGNTIYF. The genes are TRBV6-1 and TRBJ1-3; D uncertain. There are 15 residues in the CDR3. Trimming removed 2 bases at V and 2 bases at J, with 10 bases between. Germline lookup yields CDR1 MNHNS and CDR2 SASEGT.

V gene TRBV30 combines with J gene TRBJ2-1, with D unresolved. Germline CDR1 reads GTSNPN; CDR2 reads SVGIG (reference sequence). With 0 bases removed from V and 6 bases from J, the gap between germline ends came to 6 bases. CDR3 length equals 12 residues. The CDR3: CAWSVRINEQFF. CDR3 DNA: TGTGCCTGGAGTGTACGCATCAATGAGCAGTTCTTC.

This clone was observed once. The CDR3 region is CASSSRNSGIEAFF. For the CDR3, the DNA is TGTGCCAGCAGTTCCAGGAATTCAGGGATTGAAGCTTTCTTT. This chain connects TRBV27 to TRBJ1-1, with D possibly TRBD1 on 5 matching bases. The germline V gene encodes CDR1 MNHEY and CDR2 SMNVEV (reference sequence). This CDR3 has 14 residues. V was clipped by 4 bases and J by 7 bases, with 16 bases between them.

This chain links TRBV7-9 with TRBJ1-1; 7 bases align to TRBD1. The CDR3 loop spans 13 amino acids. V was clipped by 5 bases and J by 7 bases; unmatched bases: 7. Germline V gene data show CDR1 as SEHNR and CDR2 as FQNEAQ (reference sequence). The CDR3 sequence: CASSQTGQLEAFF. DNA of the CDR3: TGTGCCAGCAGCCAAACGGGACAGCTTGAAGCTTTCTTT.

The V call is TRBV7-9, the J call TRBJ2-7; D may be TRBD1 (6 bases). With 1 base removed from V and 4 bases from J, the gap between germline ends came to 8 bases. The CDR3 runs to 13 residues. The germline CDR1 and CDR2 sequences are SEHNR and FQNEAQ (reference sequence). CDR3 protein: CASSLGQEYEQYF. In DNA, the CDR3 is TGTGCCAGCAGCTTAGGACAGGAGTACGAGCAGTACTTC.

The rearrangement links TRBV2 to TRBJ1-5, with 9 bases that match TRBD1. Trimming took 5 bases from V and 4 from J; bases not matched to a gene: 9. CDR1 SNHLY and CDR2 FYNNEI come from the germline V gene. The CDR3 totals 16 residues. The CDR3 coding sequence is TGTGCCAGCAGTACGGGACAGGGCCCTGGGAATCAGCCCCAGCATTTT. Protein sequence: CASSTGQGPGNQPQHF.

The gene calls are TRBV7-2 and TRBJ1-2, with unresolved D. V gave up 4 bases and J gave up 4 bases, with 10 bases separating them. Germline assignment: CDR1 SGHTA and CDR2 FQGNSA. This CDR3 comprises 13 residues. CDR3 DNA sequence: TGTGCCAGCAGCTCAACACACACCTATGGCTACACCTTC. Protein sequence: CASSSTHTYGYTF.

This chain uses TRBV28 with TRBJ1-1; 8 positions agree with TRBD1. V dropped 7 bases and J dropped 4; count of bases not matched to a gene: 8. Germline loops: CDR1 MDHEN, CDR2 SYDVKM. The CDR3 contains 14 residues. The CDR3 region is CASTGDRGSTEAFF. The CDR3 DNA follows: TGTGCCAGCACCGGAGACAGGGGTAGCACTGAAGCTTTCTTT.

The chain has TRBV12-2 and TRBJ2-5; the table calls TRBD2, which could not be checked here. TRBV12-2 is a recognized pseudogene. This CDR3 spans 15 amino acids. The CDR3, as DNA: TGTGCAAGTCGCTTGAGCGGGGGGGCCGAAGAGACCCAGTACTTC. Translation gives CASRLSGGAEETQYF.